These T cell receptor beta chains were read from a single sample in a study of blood T cell repertoires in COVID-19. Generated by immunoSEQ multiplex PCR, the TCRdb table keeps only in-frame clones and is missing some. The sample gives approximately 50,000 clones, 87% of which show up once; about 8.3% is in the top ten. What was sequenced was peripheral blood. The receptors shown here come from a man aged 50-60 years with active COVID-19. CDR3s leave out the opening cysteine and the closing phenylalanine or tryptophan.

TRBJ1-1 TRBV3-1/TRBV3-2 ASSLLTSTNTEAF
TRBJ2-1 TRBV29-1 SVAGQGTYNEQF
TRBJ2-7 TRBV4-3 ASSQGWDSPSYEQY
TRBJ2-7 TRBV5-1 ASSSQGSEQY
TRBJ2-2 TRBV9 ASSVEVTAGELF
TRBJ2-2 TRBV19 ASSIKRRINTGELF
TRBJ2-5 TRBV18 ASSPLTPAGGGTQY
TRBJ2-5 TRBV6-5 ASSTQGAAGETQY
TRBJ1-3 TRBV9 ASSARGQVGNTIY
TRBJ1-1 TRBV6-2/TRBV6-3 ASSYVDRGDTEAF
TRBJ1-1 TRBV5-1 ASSLASGGAEQAF
TRBJ1-6 TRBV4-1 ASSQERGWNSPLH
TRBJ1-1 TRBV7-9 ASSSRDRGSVNTEAF
TRBJ2-5 TRBV5-1 ASSLASGGAEETQY
TRBJ2-1 TRBV11-2 ASSLRTSGGAGQF
TRBJ2-1 TRBV14 ASSQEGLGHEQF
TRBJ1-3 TRBV18 ASSTVQGAPAGNTIY
TRBJ2-1 TRBV6-6 AVLDHLAGGYNEQF
TRBJ2-7 TRBV18 ASSPNPGQGKEQY
TRBJ2-7 TRBV5-1 ASSLRSGGPYEQY
TRBJ2-7 TRBV7-2 ASSLGGQEN
TRBJ1-1 TRBV7-2 ASSFKGRANTEAF
TRBJ1-6 TRBV2 ASGHRPQGYNSPLH
TRBJ1-6 TRBV11-2 ASSLDPGSPLH
TRBJ1-1 TRBV3-1/TRBV3-2 ASSTTANTEAF
TRBJ2-7 TRBV29-1 SVAREGGGYEQY
TRBJ2-5 TRBV9 ASSPGSSPWRETQY
TRBJ2-1 TRBV7-2 ASSLGTSEQF
TRBJ1-5 TRBV28 ASSLNRGIGNQPQH
TRBJ1-6 TRBV2 ASTNTGVNSPLH
TRBJ1-3 TRBV4-2 ASSQRTGSSGNTIY
TRBJ2-5 TRBV5-1 ASSLEGTSGDQETQY
TRBJ1-1 TRBV7-9 ASSLGSGPVTEAF
TRBJ2-7 TRBV13 ASSELRQGAYEQY
TRBJ2-7 TRBV10-2 ATSTGGAYQQY
TRBJ1-1 TRBV18 ASSPLQGRNTEAF
TRBJ2-1 TRBV28 ASRGLGRTNEQF
TRBJ2-5 TRBV5-1 ASSLVEPQETQY
TRBJ1-5 TRBV28 ASSFAKGARIQPQH
TRBJ2-4 TRBV3-1/TRBV3-2 ASSQGPSLPGGGKGILAKNIQY
TRBJ1-4 TRBV7-6 ASSLDRGGGNEKLF
TRBJ2-7 TRBV7-2 ASSWTGEQY
TRBJ2-1 TRBV6-6 ASSTSGRDNEQF
TRBJ2-5 TRBV3-1/TRBV3-2 ASSPRKGRLAGGAQETQY
TRBJ1-6 TRBV19 ASCLRRDSPLH
TRBJ1-2 TRBV7-9 ASSAGTGGANYGYT